Listed below are T cell receptor beta chains from one sample, sequenced in a study of OX40 agonist ivuxolimab in advanced cancers. The data were produced by immunoSEQ multiplex PCR, yet TCRdb's version contains in-frame clones alone and is incomplete. In the table there are about 94,000 clones, about nine tenths of which are singletons. Specimen: CD4+ or CD8+ T cells sorted from blood, collected in a trial of the OX40 agonist ivuxolimab. All receptors come from an adult with an advanced solid tumor such as melanoma, head and neck, liver or kidney cancer. Each CDR3 is given with its conserved first and last residue. Each record gives: clone size, J gene, V gene, D gene, CDR3 protein, CDR3 DNA. The D gene is left open where the match is weak. Size values are once, few and many counts, or a class for expanded clones, and some rows have none.

-,TRBJ2-1,TRBV6-1,-,CASSEALLEQFF,TGTGCCAGCAGTGAAGCGCTACTTGAGCAGTTCTTC
-,TRBJ2-1,TRBV11-3,TRBD2,CASSFRTSGGAGEQFF,TGTGCCAGCAGCTTCCGGACTAGCGGGGGGGCCGGTGAGCAGTTCTTC
-,TRBJ2-5,TRBV18,-,CASSPEGAGETQYF,TGTGCCAGCTCCCCGGAGGGGGCGGGAGAGACCCAGTACTTC
-,TRBJ1-1,TRBV7-9,TRBD1,CASSFLPGQGDTEAFF,TGTGCCAGCAGCTTCTTACCGGGACAGGGGGACACTGAAGCTTTCTTT
-,TRBJ1-2,TRBV10-3,-,CAISGGGRNSGYTF,TGTGCCATCAGTGGCGGGGGGCGAAACTCCGGCTACACCTTC
-,TRBJ2-7,TRBV5-1,TRBD1,CASSTRTGASYEQYF,TGCGCCAGCAGCACCAGGACAGGAGCTTCCTACGAGCAGTACTTC
few,TRBJ2-7,TRBV7-8,-,CASSLLTAYEQYF,TGTGCCAGCAGCTTATTGACCGCCTACGAGCAGTACTTC
-,TRBJ2-3,TRBV19,TRBD2,CASSTSSGGMGDTQYF,TGTGCCAGTAGTACGTCTAGCGGGGGGATGGGAGATACGCAGTATTTT
-,TRBJ1-2,TRBV7-9,TRBD1,CASTLYPGQVLLYGYTF,TGTGCCAGCACCTTATACCCCGGACAGGTCCTCCTCTATGGCTACACCTTC
-,TRBJ1-4,TRBV5-1,-,CASSFDSGAEKLFF,TGCGCCAGCAGCTTTGACAGTGGGGCAGAAAAACTGTTTTTT
-,TRBJ1-5,TRBV6-5,-,CASSRTVSNQPQHF,TGTGCCAGCAGTCGGACAGTTAGCAATCAGCCCCAGCATTTT
-,TRBJ2-7,TRBV29-1,TRBD1,CSADRGHEQYF,TGCAGCGCGGACAGGGGACACGAGCAGTACTTC
few,TRBJ1-2,TRBV10-3,-,CAISDGGRGRYNNYGYTF,TGTGCCATCAGTGACGGAGGCCGCGGGAGATACAATAACTATGGCTACACCTTC
-,TRBJ2-3,TRBV7-9,TRBD2,CASSPPTSGVSTDTQYF,TGTGCCAGCAGCCCCCCTACTAGCGGGGTGAGCACAGATACGCAGTATTTT
-,TRBJ2-3,TRBV7-2,-,CASSLPSSPDTQYF,TGTGCCAGCAGCTTACCCTCTAGCCCCGATACGCAGTATTTT
-,TRBJ2-4,TRBV7-9,-,CASSLEVAKNIQYF,TGTGCCAGCAGCTTAGAAGTAGCCAAAAACATTCAGTACTTC
-,TRBJ1-4,TRBV19,TRBD1,CASSRGQPKGDEKLFF,TGTGCCAGTAGTAGGGGACAGCCTAAGGGAGATGAAAAACTGTTTTTT
-,TRBJ2-1,TRBV6-4,-,CASSQTSSYNEQFF,TGTGCCAGCAGCCAGACAAGCTCCTACAATGAGCAGTTCTTC
-,TRBJ2-5,TRBV19,-,CASRGGTDRFQETQYF,TGTGCCAGTAGGGGGGGGACAGATCGTTTCCAAGAGACCCAGTACTTC
-,TRBJ2-1,TRBV7-9,TRBD1,CASSSSGTGGDEQFF,TGTGCCAGCAGCTCATCCGGGACAGGGGGCGATGAGCAGTTCTTC
-,TRBJ1-3,TRBV9,-,CASSVGQGNGNTIYF,TGTGCCAGCAGCGTAGGTCAGGGGAACGGAAACACCATATATTTT
-,TRBJ2-7,TRBV27,TRBD1,CASSFGTGPYEQYF,TGTGCCAGCAGTTTCGGGACAGGTCCCTACGAGCAGTACTTC
-,TRBJ1-4,TRBV9,TRBD1,CASSVETGNGNEKLFF,TGTGCCAGCAGCGTAGAGACAGGGAACGGTAATGAAAAACTGTTTTTT
-,TRBJ1-1,TRBV7-2,-,CASSSLGGARMNTEAFF,TGTGCCAGCAGCTCCCTCGGGGGGGCTAGGATGAACACTGAAGCTTTCTTT
once,TRBJ1-3,TRBV13,-,CASSLDGLGNTIYF,TGTGCCAGCAGCCTGGACGGGCTCGGAAACACCATATATTTT
-,TRBJ1-2,TRBV5-6,-,CASSGDLENYGYTF,TGTGCCAGCAGCGGGGACCTAGAAAACTATGGCTACACCTTC
few,TRBJ1-5,TRBV4-1,-,CASSQVKTLNNQPQHF,TGCGCCAGCAGCCAAGTTAAGACACTGAACAATCAGCCCCAGCATTTT
-,TRBJ2-1,TRBV11-2,TRBD2,CASSLGGLAGKAQFF,TGTGCCAGCAGCTTGGGGGGCCTAGCGGGGAAGGCGCAGTTCTTC
-,TRBJ2-3,TRBV7-7,-,CASSQGGGTDTQYF,TGTGCCAGCAGCCAGGGGGGGGGCACAGATACGCAGTATTTT
-,TRBJ2-5,TRBV6-5,-,CASSYSFGARQETQYF,TGTGCCAGCAGTTACTCATTCGGCGCCCGCCAAGAGACCCAGTACTTC
once,TRBJ2-3,TRBV27,-,CASSLWGTDTQYF,TGTGCCAGCAGTTTATGGGGCACAGATACGCAGTATTTT
-,TRBJ2-7,TRBV5-4,TRBD2,CASSFGYGGGFANAYEQYF,TGTGCCAGCAGCTTTGGCTACGGCGGGGGGTTCGCCAATGCCTACGAGCAGTACTTC